This is a list of T cell receptor beta chains from one sample in a study of T cell responses to AZD1222 COVID-19 vaccine. Only in-frame clones appear in the TCRdb table, and some are missing; sequencing was by immunoSEQ multiplex PCR. The sample lists over 90,000 clones, roughly 92% occurring once. The material sequenced was peripheral blood, taken 28 days after the second AZD1222 dose. All receptors derive from an adult who received the AZD1222 COVID-19 vaccine. The CDR3 runs from the conserved cysteine through the conserved F or W. D genes are given only for firm matches. Expanded clones are given a class, and other clones once, few, many or no size at all.

TRBJ1-5 TRBV7-6 TRBD1 - CASSLGTTGMSNQPQHF TGTGCCAGCAGCTTAGGGACGACAGGGATGAGCAATCAGCCCCAGCATTTT
TRBJ1-5 TRBV6-1 TRBD1 - CASSEGPGGYQPQHF TGTGCCAGCAGTGAAGGTCCAGGGGGCTATCAGCCCCAGCATTTT
TRBJ1-1 TRBV7-9 - - CASSLWGAVGLGRTEAFF TGTGCCAGCAGCTTATGGGGGGCGGTAGGTCTGGGAAGAACTGAAGCTTTCTTT
TRBJ1-2 TRBV30 - - CAWSVSTGDSRNTF TGTGCCTGGAGTGTAAGTACAGGTGACTCAAGGAACACCTTC
TRBJ2-6 TRBV6-5 - - CASSYSGGAGANVLTF TGTGCCAGCAGTTACAGCGGAGGGGCCGGGGCCAACGTCCTGACTTTC
TRBJ2-4 TRBV18 - - CASSPAEGGINIQYF TGTGCCAGCTCACCGGCGGAGGGGGGCATAAACATTCAGTACTTC
TRBJ1-2 TRBV9 - once CASSGQAYGYTF TGTGCCAGCAGCGGACAGGCCTATGGCTACACCTTC
TRBJ1-2 TRBV28 - - CASSPPGNAGYGYTF TGTGCCAGCAGTCCCCCGGGGAACGCCGGCTATGGCTACACCTTC
TRBJ1-1 TRBV7-2 - - CASTPRPLNTEAFF TGTGCCAGCACCCCCCGACCTTTGAACACTGAAGCTTTCTTT
TRBJ1-1 TRBV30 - - CAWSVPRRTNTEAFF TGTGCCTGGAGTGTACCTAGGCGGACTAACACTGAAGCTTTCTTT
TRBJ2-3 TRBV6-1 - - CASSESRVADTQYF TGTGCCAGCAGTGAGTCCAGGGTAGCAGATACGCAGTATTTT
TRBJ1-2 TRBV2 - - CASTLEWVIYGYTF TGTGCCAGCACCTTGGAGTGGGTAATCTATGGCTACACCTTC
TRBJ2-7 TRBV19 - - CASGVDEQYF TGTGCCAGCGGGGTAGACGAGCAGTACTTC
TRBJ2-3 TRBV12-5 - - CASGLVPDNSTDTQYF TGTGCTAGTGGTTTGGTACCGGACAATTCCACAGATACGCAGTATTTT
TRBJ2-3 TRBV11-3 - once CASSLVVLDTQYF TGTGCCAGCAGCTTAGTCGTATTAGATACGCAGTATTTT
TRBJ1-2 TRBV6-6 TRBD1 - CASSRQGSYGYTF TGTGCCAGCAGTCGACAGGGTTCCTATGGCTACACCTTC
TRBJ2-7 TRBV7-9 - - CASSHPPAYEQYF TGTGCCAGCAGCCACCCACCCGCTTACGAGCAGTACTTC
TRBJ2-7 TRBV28 - - CASSSSRDEQYF TGTGCCAGCAGTTCATCCAGAGACGAGCAGTACTTC
TRBJ1-1 TRBV2 - - CASSWDTNTEAFF TGTGCCAGCAGTTGGGACACGAACACTGAAGCTTTCTTT
TRBJ2-2 TRBV19 - - CASQEGNTGELFF TGTGCCAGTCAGGAGGGAAACACCGGGGAGCTGTTTTTT
TRBJ2-5 TRBV7-2 TRBD1 - CASSSARTGGQETQYF TGTGCCAGCAGCTCCGCCCGGACAGGGGGCCAAGAGACCCAGTACTTC
TRBJ1-6 TRBV3-1/TRBV3-2 - - CASRGPIPRNSPLHF TGTGCCAGCAGGGGGCCGATTCCGCGTAATTCACCCCTCCACTTT
TRBJ1-1 TRBV7-9 - - CASSLARQSHTEAFF TGTGCCAGCAGCTTAGCGCGACAGTCCCACACTGAAGCTTTCTTT
TRBJ1-1 TRBV19 TRBD1 - CASSIGGGAYKAFF TGTGCCAGTAGTATTGGAGGGGGCGCATATAAAGCTTTCTTT
TRBJ2-7 TRBV10-3 - few CAISVVRTRGGEYEQYF TGTGCCATCAGTGTCGTCCGGACCAGGGGTGGGGAATACGAGCAGTACTTC
TRBJ2-3 TRBV30 - once CAFQLGTLNTDTQYF TGTGCCTTCCAATTGGGGACCCTAAACACAGATACGCAGTATTTT
TRBJ2-2 TRBV9 TRBD1 - CASSVGQGVTGELFF TGTGCCAGCAGCGTGGGACAGGGGGTCACCGGGGAGCTGTTTTTT
TRBJ2-7 TRBV6-5 - few CASSTGTSYEQYF TGTGCCAGCAGTACTGGGACCTCCTACGAGCAGTACTTC
TRBJ1-6 TRBV5-1 - - CASSLGGINNSPLHF TGCGCCAGCAGCTTGGGGGGGATAAATAATTCACCCCTCCACTTT
TRBJ2-3 TRBV7-3 - - CASSLIPPSRGTDADTQYF TGTGCCAGCAGCTTAATCCCCCCTTCACGAGGGACGGATGCAGATACGCAGTATTTT
TRBJ1-5 TRBV7-2 - - CASSLGTVSNQPQHF TGTGCCAGCAGCTTAGGTACCGTGAGCAATCAGCCCCAGCATTTT
TRBJ2-2 TRBV7-9 - few CASSDQGTGELFF TGTGCCAGCAGCGACCAGGGCACCGGGGAGCTGTTTTTT
TRBJ2-1 TRBV7-3 TRBD2 - CASSSLAGGLNEQFF TGTGCCAGCAGCTCATTAGCGGGGGGGCTCAATGAGCAGTTCTTC
TRBJ1-1 TRBV4-1 - - CASRAILRGTEAFF TGCGCCAGCAGAGCCATTTTGAGAGGCACTGAAGCTTTCTTT
TRBJ1-3 TRBV28 - - CASSRGRTGNTIYF TGTGCCAGCAGCCGAGGGAGAACTGGAAACACCATATATTTT
TRBJ2-2 TRBV7-3 - - CASSLTGTTGELFF TGTGCCAGCAGCTTAACGGGGACAACCGGGGAGCTGTTTTTT
TRBJ1-2 TRBV28 - - CASMGDGYGYTF TGTGCCAGCATGGGGGACGGCTATGGCTACACCTTC
TRBJ1-2 TRBV6-5 TRBD1 - CASSFGQGSYGYTF TGTGCCAGCAGTTTCGGACAGGGATCCTATGGCTACACCTTC
TRBJ2-1 TRBV6-5 - - CASTAGSYNEQFF TGTGCCAGCACCGCGGGTTCCTACAATGAGCAGTTCTTC
TRBJ1-2 TRBV7-9 - - CASSLGPAGSYGYTF TGTGCCAGCAGCTTAGGGCCCGCAGGGAGCTATGGCTACACCTTC
TRBJ2-7 TRBV20-1 TRBD1 - CNRTGVYEQYF TGCAATCGGACAGGGGTCTACGAGCAGTACTTC
TRBJ1-2 TRBV19 - - CASSIEGAGGYTF TGTGCCAGTAGTATAGAGGGGGCTGGAGGCTACACCTTC
TRBJ2-2 TRBV18 - - CASSSHRDTGELFF TGTGCCAGCTCATCACACAGGGACACCGGGGAGCTGTTTTTT
TRBJ1-4 TRBV6-5 - - CASSYLGDNEKLFF TGTGCCAGCAGTTACTTAGGGGATAATGAAAAACTGTTTTTT
TRBJ1-1 TRBV18 - - CASSPRLTDTEAFF TGTGCCAGCTCACCACGTTTAACAGACACTGAAGCTTTCTTT
TRBJ1-6 TRBV6-5 - - CASTLGGGANSPLHF TGTGCCAGCACCTTGGGGGGGGGCGCCAATTCACCCCTCCACTTT
TRBJ1-2 TRBV28 - - CASSLRRYGYTF TGTGCCAGCAGTTTACGAAGGTACGGCTACACCTTC
TRBJ1-3 TRBV6-5 - - CASSYRGGNTIYF TGTGCCAGCAGTTACAGGGGGGGAAACACCATATATTTT
TRBJ1-1 TRBV11-2 - - CASSLVRDTEAFF TGTGCCAGCAGCTTAGTTAGGGACACTGAAGCTTTCTTT
TRBJ2-6 TRBV5-4 - - CASSLAGPGANVLTF TGTGCCAGCAGCCTGGCGGGACCCGGGGCCAACGTCCTGACTTTC
TRBJ1-5 TRBV18 TRBD1 - CASSPDRNTYQPQHF TGTGCCAGCTCACCGGACAGGAACACTTATCAGCCCCAGCATTTT
TRBJ2-2 TRBV19 - once CASSWMGSNTGELFF TGTGCCAGTAGTTGGATGGGATCGAACACCGGGGAGCTGTTTTTT
TRBJ2-7 TRBV7-9 - - CASRPGGGTYEQYF TGTGCCAGCAGGCCCGGCGGGGGCACCTACGAGCAGTACTTC
TRBJ1-1 TRBV2 - - CASSVHRPEAFF TGTGCCAGCAGCGTCCACAGGCCTGAAGCTTTCTTT
TRBJ2-7 TRBV7-9 - - CASSFVAGEQYF TGTGCCAGCAGCTTCGTGGCAGGTGAGCAGTACTTC